This TCR beta chain comes out of a study of blood T cell repertoires in COVID-19. The germline CDR1 and CDR2 sequences are LNHDA and SQIVND (reference sequence). V was trimmed by 4 bases and J by 1 base, leaving 20 bases between them. The CDR3 has 18 residues. Repertoires were generated with immunoSEQ multiplex PCR, while TCRdb's copy carries only in-frame clones and drops some. The table has some 290,000 clones, roughly 90% seen once; the top ten hold approximately 12%. The gene calls are TRBV19 and TRBJ2-1; D is perhaps TRBD2 (6 bases). The specimen was peripheral blood. The sequence derives from a woman in her thirties with COVID-19, enrolled during active disease. The CDR3 DNA sequence: TGTGCCAGTAGTACCCCCGAGGAGGGTCTCCCTTCCTACAATGAGCAGTTCTTC. It yields the protein CASSTPEEGLPSYNEQFF.